A single sample gave rise to the 18 T cell receptor beta chains below, sequenced in a study of cytomegalovirus exposure and HLA in healthy donors. The PCR contained 60 Vbeta and 13 Jbeta primers. Generated by immunoSEQ multiplex PCR, the TCRdb table keeps only in-frame clones and is missing some. The sample consists of 100,000 to 150,000 clones, roughly three quarters of them appearing once. The sample taken for sequencing was PBMCs. The source is a woman aged 60-70 years in good health and CMV-seronegative.

The chain recombines TRBV11-2 with TRBJ2-7, with D perhaps TRBD1 (6 bases). Germline CDR1 is SGHAT and CDR2 is FQNNGV. Trimming took 5 bases from V and 4 from J, leaving 18 bases between them. The CDR3 spans 15 residues. In DNA, the CDR3 is TGTGCCAGCAGCATAGGGACATCCGGAATTTACGAGCAGTACTTC. Amino acids: CASSIGTSGIYEQYF.

The chain couples TRBV28 to TRBJ1-5, with D uncertain. V gave up 6 bases and J gave up 7 bases, with 10 bases separating them. The CDR3 has 12 residues. Germline CDR1 MDHEN, CDR2 SYDVKM. The CDR3 loop is CASSQGGQPQHF. The CDR3 DNA is TGTGCCAGCAGCCAAGGAGGACAGCCCCAGCATTTT.

The chain recombines TRBV6-4 with TRBJ2-2; 8 bases fit TRBD2. CDR1 and CDR2 (germline): MRHNA, SNTAGT. CDR3 length: 14 residues. The V segment lost 8 bases and the J segment 3 bases; nucleotides outside the gene matches: 5. The CDR3 here is CASQREWDTGELFF. The CDR3 bases are TGTGCCAGCCAGCGGGAGTGGGACACCGGGGAGCTGTTTTTT.

The chain combines TRBV18 with TRBJ2-7; possibly TRBD2 for D (6 bases). The CDR3 totals 16 residues. Per germline, CDR1 KGHSH and CDR2 LQKENI. V was pared by 0 bases and J by 0 bases, with 12 bases between. For the CDR3, the DNA is TGTGCCAGCTCACCACCGTCAGCGGGCCTCTCCTACGAGCAGTACTTC. As protein: CASSPPSAGLSYEQYF.

This clone turned up a few times. The CDR3 bases are TGTGCCAGCATGGGGGCAGGGACGGCTTACGAGCAGTACTTC. This gives the protein CASMGAGTAYEQYF. The chain employs TRBV28 and TRBJ2-7; tentatively, D is TRBD1 (6 bases). V was cut by 7 bases and J by 4 bases, with 17 bases left in between. The CDR3 totals 14 residues. The V gene's germline CDR1 is MDHEN and CDR2 SYDVKM. The variable domain in full, completed from reference TRBV28 and TRBJ2-7, reads DVKVTQSSRYLVKRTGEKVFLECVQDMDHENMFWYRQDPGLGLRLIYFSYDVKMKEKGDIPEGYSVSREKKERFSLILESASTNQTSMYLCASMGAGTAYEQYFGPGTRLTVT.

The chain recombines TRBV7-9 with TRBJ2-6; no firm D call. The V and J ends lost 0 bases and 2 bases respectively, with 5 bases between them. The CDR3 consists of 15 residues. Germline V gene sequence: CDR1 SEHNR, CDR2 FQNEAQ (reference sequence). This CDR3 reads CASSLAAAGANVLTF. CDR3 nucleotide sequence: TGTGCCAGCAGCTTAGCGGCAGCTGGGGCCAACGTCCTGACTTTC.

A few counts support this clone. CDR3 in amino acids: CASSPAGNPYGYTF. The CDR3, as DNA: TGTGCCAGCAGTCCCGCAGGGAATCCGTATGGCTACACCTTC. The chain uses TRBV27 and TRBJ1-2; D is possibly TRBD1 (5 bases). Germline CDR1 is MNHEY and CDR2 is SMNVEV (reference sequence). There are 14 residues in the CDR3. V was clipped by 5 bases and J by 5 bases, with 15 bases between them.

This clone was observed a few times. The V and J genes are TRBV7-3 and TRBJ2-1; 9 bases are shared with TRBD2. V lost 2 bases and J lost 3; bases outside the gene matches: 5. This CDR3 has 16 amino acids. Germline V CDR1 and CDR2: SGHTA, FQGTGA. The CDR3 is CASSLYGGGGYNEQFF. The DNA of the CDR3 is TGTGCCAGCAGCTTATACGGCGGGGGGGGCTACAATGAGCAGTTCTTC.

J is TRBJ1-2 and V is TRBV7-9, with D tentatively TRBD1 (6 bases). Germline V CDR1 and CDR2: SEHNR, FQNEAQ (reference sequence). The ends were cut back, 5 bases at V and 5 bases at J, with 9 bases in the middle. This CDR3 has 12 amino acids. CDR3: CASSGQGYGYTF. The CDR3 region has the DNA TGTGCCAGCAGCGGCCAGGGGTATGGCTACACCTTC.

This clone appeared a few times. This chain joins TRBV6-1 and TRBJ2-1; TRBD2 matches at 9 bases. The junction had 9 bases not matched to a gene; V was cut back by 7 bases and J by 5 bases. The CDR3 is made up of 15 amino acids. Germline-derived CDR1 and CDR2 are MNHNS and SASEGT. The CDR3 nucleotides read TGTGCCAGCAACGTTTGGCGGGAGGGGAACAATGAGCAGTTCTTC. Translating it yields CASNVWREGNNEQFF.

The chain has TRBV7-3 and TRBJ2-3, with 9 bases fitting TRBD2. CDR3 length: 16 residues. From germline, CDR1 is SGHTA and CDR2 FQGTGA. The V segment lost 6 bases and the J segment 0 bases; nucleotides outside the gene matches: 7. CDR3 nucleotides: TGTGCCAGCAGACCTTCGAGCGGGGGGAGCACAGATACGCAGTATTTT. Protein: CASRPSSGGSTDTQYF.

V usage is TRBV6-4 and J usage is TRBJ2-7; D perhaps matches TRBD1 (6 bases). The V end lost 10 bases, the J end lost 2 bases, and 18 bases lay between the germline ends. CDR1 and CDR2 (germline): MRHNA, SNTAGT. The CDR3 runs to 14 residues. CDR3 in DNA: TGTGCCACCAGATCCGGGACAATAGCCTACGAGCAGTACTTC. It yields the protein CATRSGTIAYEQYF.

This chain links TRBV5-1 with TRBJ2-1, with a tentative D call TRBD1 (5 bases). CDR1 is SGHRS, CDR2 YFSETQ, per germline. The CDR3 length is 18 residues. V lost 0 bases and J 5 bases, leaving 21 bases between the germline ends. CDR3 amino acids: CASSLGVDVGAGHNEQFF. CDR3 sequence (DNA): TGCGCCAGCAGCTTGGGGGTAGATGTTGGTGCAGGGCACAATGAGCAGTTCTTC.

The table lists this clone with a count of one. This chain joins TRBV5-1 and TRBJ2-4; 8 bases line up with TRBD1. V shed 4 bases, J shed 12 bases, and the junction held 6 bases outside the gene matches. CDR3 length equals 12 residues. Germline values: CDR1 SGHRS, CDR2 YFSETQ. CDR3 sequence reads: CASSEGQGNQYF. In nucleotides, the CDR3 is TGCGCCAGCAGCGAAGGACAGGGTAATCAGTACTTC.

V gene TRBV5-1 combines with J gene TRBJ2-5; 10 bases line up with TRBD1. With 4 bases clipped from V and 11 bases from J, the junction kept 14 bases outside the gene matches. The V gene's germline CDR1 is SGHRS and CDR2 YFSETQ. The CDR3 is 15 amino acids. CDR3 in amino acids: CASSPGQGTPWEQYF. Written as DNA, the CDR3 is TGCGCCAGCAGCCCGGGACAGGGGACGCCGTGGGAGCAGTACTTC.

V is TRBV28 and J is TRBJ1-2, with D tentatively TRBD1 (6 bases). The CDR3 spans 13 residues. V was shortened by 6 bases and J by 8 bases, with 16 bases between the two germline ends. Germline CDR1 and CDR2: MDHEN and SYDVKM. The chain's CDR3 is CASRDTGIVGYTF. The CDR3 nucleotides read TGTGCCAGCAGGGATACAGGGATAGTGGGCTACACCTTC.

V is TRBV6-6 and J is TRBJ2-7, with TRBD1 matching 9 bases. The CDR3 runs to 14 residues. Germline assignment: CDR1 MNHNY and CDR2 SVGAGI (reference sequence). Trimming at V came to 2 bases and at J to 4 bases, leaving 3 bases not matched to a gene. The CDR3 is CASSYTGTGYEQYF. The CDR3 nucleotides are TGTGCCAGCAGTTACACCGGGACAGGGTACGAGCAGTACTTC.

V and J are TRBV19 and TRBJ1-1; TRBD1 agrees at 11 bases. The CDR3 loop spans 15 amino acids. CDR1 is LNHDA and CDR2 is SQIVND in the germline V gene (reference sequence). V was clipped by 9 bases and J by 0 bases; unmatched bases: 6. In DNA form, the CDR3 reads TGTGCCAGCACCGGGACAGGGGGGATGAACACTGAAGCTTTCTTT. As protein: CASTGTGGMNTEAFF. Filled out from reference TRBV19 and TRBJ1-1, the complete variable domain reads DGGITQSPKYLFRKEGQNVTLSCEQNLNHDAMYWYRQDPGQGLRLIYYSQIVNDFQKGDIAEGYSVSREKKESFPLTVTSAQKNPTAFYLCASTGTGGMNTEAFFGQGTRLTVV.